These 29 T cell receptor beta chains were sequenced from one sample in a study of shared clonotypes between healthy human individuals. Profiling relied on immunoSEQ multiplex PCR, and the TCRdb table lists in-frame clones only, not all of them. The profile shows about 1.5 million clones, 95% to 99% of them singletons. The specimen sequenced was naive CD4+ T cells sorted from blood. Subset described: CD45RA+ positively selected. Receptor source: a man aged 30 to 45 in good health.

The rearrangement joins TRBV4-3 to TRBJ1-1; tentatively, D is TRBD1 (5 bases). The V gene lost 1 base and the J gene lost 3 bases, with 18 bases spanning the gap. CDR1 is LGHNA, CDR2 YSLEER, per germline. CDR3 length: 17 residues. CDR3 sequence: CASSQGSGLRIDTEAFF. CDR3 nucleotide sequence: TGCGCCAGCAGCCAAGGATCGGGACTACGAATTGACACTGAAGCTTTCTTT.

The chain links TRBV7-9 to TRBJ2-7; D unclear. The germline gives CDR1 SEHNR, CDR2 FQNEAQ (reference sequence). Trimming stripped 1 base from V and 3 bases from J, with 10 bases between. This CDR3 has 14 amino acids. In DNA form, the CDR3 reads TGTGCCAGCAGCTTAGGCCAGGTTCACTACGAGCAGTACTTC. This gives the protein CASSLGQVHYEQYF.

The CDR3 reads CASSLANPRAEQYF. CDR3 nucleotide sequence: TGTGCCAGCAGCTTGGCAAACCCACGGGCCGAGCAGTACTTC. This rearrangement joins TRBV5-5 to TRBJ2-7; D is uncertain. The CDR3 length is 14 residues. Germline CDR1 and CDR2: SGHKS and YYEKEE (reference sequence). Trimming took 0 bases from V and 6 from J, leaving 13 bases between them.

V usage is TRBV29-1 and J usage is TRBJ2-5; unclear D gene. Trimming left V 8 bases short and J 2 bases short, with 15 bases between. Looked up from germline, CDR1 is SQVTM and CDR2 is ANQGSEA. The CDR3 runs to 13 residues. The CDR3 sequence is CSSGGRFQETQYF. CDR3 nucleotides: TGCAGCTCGGGTGGGCGGTTTCAAGAGACCCAGTACTTC.

The V and J genes are TRBV28 and TRBJ2-7; D not resolved. The CDR3 has 11 residues. Germline loops: CDR1 MDHEN, CDR2 SYDVKM. Trimming cost V 2 bases and J 5 bases, with 4 bases left between them. The CDR3 DNA is TGTGCCAGCAGTTTACAGAACGAGCAGTACTTC. Translated, it gives CASSLQNEQYF. Full variable domain (missing parts from reference TRBV28 and TRBJ2-7): DVKVTQSSRYLVKRTGEKVFLECVQDMDHENMFWYRQDPGLGLRLIYFSYDVKMKEKGDIPEGYSVSREKKERFSLILESASTNQTSMYLCASSLQNEQYFGPGTRLTVT.

V gene TRBV28 combines with J gene TRBJ2-5, with 10 bases that match TRBD1. Germline V gene lookup returns CDR1 MDHEN and CDR2 SYDVKM. The CDR3 totals 14 residues. Losses at the gene ends were 3 bases for V and 4 bases for J; bases not matched to a gene: 2. The CDR3 protein is CASSLRQGAETQYF. Here the CDR3 DNA reads TGTGCCAGCAGTTTGAGACAGGGGGCAGAGACCCAGTACTTC.

On this clone: At the DNA level, this CDR3 is encoded by other sequences in the same sample as well. This sequence joins TRBV28 and TRBJ2-7; 11 bases map to TRBD1. The germline CDR1 and CDR2 sequences are MDHEN and SYDVKM. The CDR3 consists of 14 residues. The ends lost 4 bases at V and 5 bases at J; junction bases unmatched: 4. The CDR3 DNA is TGTGCCAGCAGTTCACCGGGACAGGGGGACGAGCAGTACTTC. This gives the protein CASSSPGQGDEQYF.

V usage is TRBV7-9 and J usage is TRBJ2-5; TRBD1 matches at 7 bases. The CDR3 runs to 15 residues. Germline V gene sequence: CDR1 SEHNR, CDR2 FQNEAQ (reference sequence). The V and J ends lost 7 bases and 2 bases, in that order; junction bases with no gene match: 10. CDR3 sequence: CASTDLRDRQETQYF. DNA of the CDR3: TGTGCCAGCACCGACCTACGGGACAGACAAGAGACCCAGTACTTC.

V gene TRBV5-1 combines with J gene TRBJ2-1; 8 bases line up with TRBD2. Germline V CDR1 and CDR2: SGHRS, YFSETQ. J lost 3 bases, V lost 2 bases, and 13 bases had no gene match. The CDR3 totals 18 residues. The CDR3 DNA is TGCGCCAGCAGCTTCGGTTGGGGGCGGGAGGCAAACTACAATGAGCAGTTCTTC. It is translated as CASSFGWGREANYNEQFF.

The sample holds one count of this clone. For the CDR3, the DNA is TGCGCCAGCAGCTTGGTTGCGGGGTTTGCGGATACGCAGTATTTT. It is translated as CASSLVAGFADTQYF. The J gene is TRBJ2-3, the V gene TRBV5-1; D might be TRBD2 (6 bases). The CDR3 has 15 amino acids. Germline values: CDR1 SGHRS, CDR2 YFSETQ. Trimming stripped 0 bases from V and 6 bases from J, with 14 bases between.

This chain uses TRBV19 with TRBJ2-2; no firm D call. Trimming took off 4 bases at V and 4 bases at J, with 10 bases between the two ends. Germline V gives CDR1 LNHDA, CDR2 SQIVND (reference sequence). The CDR3 contains 14 residues. The CDR3 DNA is TGTGCCAGTAGTACGACGGGTCCCACCGGGGAGCTGTTTTTT. This translates into CASSTTGPTGELFF.

The rearrangement links TRBV5-5 to TRBJ2-7; the D is unclear. The CDR3 runs 12 residues. V gave up 2 bases and J gave up 9 bases, with 12 bases separating them. The germline V gene encodes CDR1 SGHKS and CDR2 YYEKEE (reference sequence). CDR3 residues: CASSFEALVQYF. The CDR3 DNA sequence: TGTGCCAGCAGCTTTGAAGCGCTGGTGCAGTACTTC.

This chain links TRBV6-5 with TRBJ2-7; a weak D match, TRBD1 (5 bases). The CDR3 is 12 amino acids. Germline V gives CDR1 MNHEY, CDR2 SVGAGI. V gave up 8 bases and J gave up 0 bases, with 8 bases separating them. As DNA, the CDR3 is TGTGCCAGCGAAGACAGCTCCTACGAGCAGTACTTC. It encodes CASEDSSYEQYF.

V and J are TRBV28 and TRBJ1-1; D call uncertain. The CDR3 is made up of 12 amino acids. The germline V gene encodes CDR1 MDHEN and CDR2 SYDVKM. V lost 5 bases and J lost 8, with 12 bases in between. The CDR3 coding sequence is TGTGCCAGCAGTCAGACGTTACGAGAAGCTTTCTTT. Encoded protein: CASSQTLREAFF.

CDR3 coding DNA: TGTGCCAGCAGCGCGGACAGGGGAGACTATGGCTACACCTTC. It codes for CASSADRGDYGYTF. This chain uses TRBV9 with TRBJ1-2; TRBD1 matches 9 bases. Germline CDR1 is SGDLS and CDR2 is YYNGEE. After removal of 3 bases from V and 3 bases from J, the junction contained 3 bases not matched to a gene. This CDR3 has 14 residues.

The chain recombines TRBV5-4 with TRBJ2-7; 9 bases map to TRBD2. The CDR3 is made up of 16 amino acids. Germline assignment: CDR1 SGHNT and CDR2 YYREEE (reference sequence). V trimming: 4 bases; J trimming: 5 bases; junction bases outside the gene matches: 13. CDR3 nucleotides: TGTGCCAGCAGCCCTGGGCCCACAGCGGGAGGTCACGAGCAGTACTTC. As protein: CASSPGPTAGGHEQYF.

The rearrangement links TRBV10-3 to TRBJ2-7; possible D gene TRBD2, 6 bases. CDR3 length: 14 residues. V was cut by 4 bases and J by 4 bases, with 14 bases left in between. Germline CDR1 and CDR2: ENHRY and SYGVKD. CDR3 sequence reads: CAISGDRETYEQYF. CDR3 nucleotide sequence: TGTGCCATCAGTGGTGACCGGGAGACTTACGAGCAGTACTTC.

This clone was counted a single time. The V gene is TRBV7-3, the J gene TRBJ1-1; D remains unclear. CDR3 length: 13 amino acids. V lost 5 bases to trimming and J lost 3 bases, with 10 bases between them. The germline V gene encodes CDR1 SGHTA and CDR2 FQGTGA. CDR3 bases: TGTGCCAGCAGCCAAACTAGGGACACTGAAGCTTTCTTT. Encoded protein: CASSQTRDTEAFF.

The DNA of the CDR3 is TGTGCCAGCACCATACCCGCAGGGACTAGCTACGAGCAGTACTTC. Protein sequence: CASTIPAGTSYEQYF. V is TRBV28 and J is TRBJ2-7, with 8 bases aligning to TRBD2. This CDR3 contains 15 residues. J was trimmed by 3 bases and V by 7 bases; bases with no gene match: 11. CDR1 is MDHEN, CDR2 SYDVKM, per germline.

The chain uses TRBV30 and TRBJ1-2, with D possibly TRBD1 on 5 matching bases. V was clipped by 2 bases and J by 2 bases, with 6 bases between them. The CDR3 sequence is 12 residues long. Germline CDR1 reads GTSNPN; CDR2 reads SVGIG (reference sequence). The CDR3 DNA reads TGTGCCTGGAGTCCAGGGAACTATGGCTACACCTTC. It is translated as CAWSPGNYGYTF.

CDR3: CASSSHVTSDTQYF. CDR3 DNA: TGTGCCAGCAGCTCCCACGTAACGTCAGATACGCAGTATTTT. J is TRBJ2-3 and V is TRBV11-2, with D uncertain. The germline V gene has CDR1 SGHAT and CDR2 FQNNGV. Trimming shortened V by 4 bases and J by 4 bases, and 12 bases separated the two germline ends. The CDR3 length is 14 residues. Drawing the rest from reference TRBV11-2 and TRBJ2-3, the complete variable domain is EAGVAQSPRYKIIEKRQSVAFWCNPISGHATLYWYQQILGQGPKLLIQFQNNGVVDDSQLPKDRFSAERLKGVDSTLKIQPAKLEDSAVYLCASSSHVTSDTQYFGPGTRLTVL.

The chain carries TRBV4-3 and TRBJ2-3; D possibly corresponds to TRBD2 (5 bases). Between the trimmed V and J ends, which lost 0 bases and 4 bases, there was a span of 14 bases. From germline, CDR1 is LGHNA and CDR2 YSLEER. CDR3 length: 16 amino acids. The CDR3 loop is CASSQDRASMSDTQYF. The CDR3 DNA reads TGCGCCAGCAGCCAAGATCGAGCTAGCATGTCAGATACGCAGTATTTT.

The J gene is TRBJ2-7, the V gene TRBV10-3; perhaps TRBD2 as D (6 bases). Deletions cut 0 bases from V and 2 bases from J, with 11 bases between. CDR3 size: 15 residues. Germline V CDR1 and CDR2: ENHRY, SYGVKD. CDR3: CAISESGGATYEQYF. The CDR3 nucleotides read TGTGCCATCAGTGAGTCCGGCGGGGCCACCTACGAGCAGTACTTC.

The chain employs TRBV5-1 and TRBJ1-2; no reliable D call. The CDR3 covers 14 residues. Trimming pared 6 bases from V and 2 bases from J, leaving 14 bases between. Germline loops: CDR1 SGHRS, CDR2 YFSETQ. The CDR3 is CASKLDTSNYGYTF. CDR3 bases: TGCGCCAGCAAGCTTGACACTAGCAACTATGGCTACACCTTC.

This chain uses TRBV28 with TRBJ2-2; 7 positions match TRBD1. This CDR3 has 18 amino acids. The germline CDR1 and CDR2 sequences are MDHEN and SYDVKM. The junction had 11 bases not matched to a gene; V was cut back by 0 bases and J by 4 bases. CDR3 region: CASSLWTGRFSGTGELFF. CDR3 DNA sequence: TGTGCCAGCAGTTTATGGACAGGGCGGTTTAGTGGCACCGGGGAGCTGTTTTTT. Looking up the rest from reference TRBV28 and TRBJ2-2 gives the full variable domain: DVKVTQSSRYLVKRTGEKVFLECVQDMDHENMFWYRQDPGLGLRLIYFSYDVKMKEKGDIPEGYSVSREKKERFSLILESASTNQTSMYLCASSLWTGRFSGTGELFFGEGSRLTVL.

This rearrangement joins TRBV9 to TRBJ2-7; D call uncertain. The CDR3 is 15 amino acids. CDR1 and CDR2 (germline): SGDLS, YYNGEE. V was shortened by 0 bases and J by 4 bases, with 14 bases between the two germline ends. The CDR3 DNA sequence: TGTGCCAGCAGCGTAGAAGGCAGCGCCGGTTACGAGCAGTACTTC. Amino acids: CASSVEGSAGYEQYF.

This clone has just one count. The chain uses TRBV6-6 and TRBJ2-5; the match to TRBD1 covers 10 bases. This CDR3 comprises 15 residues. Germline CDR1 reads MNHNY; CDR2 reads SVGAGI (reference sequence). V lost 6 bases and J lost 4; bases outside the gene matches: 8. CDR3 nucleotides: TGTGCCAGCAGCCCTAGGACAGGGGGATTAGAGACCCAGTACTTC. The encoded protein is CASSPRTGGLETQYF.

The gene calls are TRBV12-5 and TRBJ2-1; D remains unclear. The CDR3 is made up of 13 amino acids. V was shortened by 5 bases and J by 7 bases, with 12 bases between the two germline ends. Germline loops: CDR1 LGHNT, CDR2 FRNRAP. DNA of the CDR3: TGTGCTAGTGGTAGGAGCATGTCTAATGAGCAGTTCTTC. Protein product: CASGRSMSNEQFF.

Regarding this clone: This same CDR3 is encoded by further DNA sequences in the sample. V and J are TRBV5-1 and TRBJ2-7, with 14 positions matching TRBD2. Trimming at V came to 4 bases and at J to 3 bases, leaving 3 bases not matched to a gene. Germline CDR1 SGHRS, CDR2 YFSETQ. This CDR3 comprises 15 residues. The CDR3 loop reads CASSIGLAGGYEQYF. For the CDR3, the DNA is TGCGCCAGCAGCATTGGACTAGCGGGGGGCTACGAGCAGTACTTC.